Below, 11 T cell receptor beta chains from the same sample are listed, as sequenced in a study of blood T cells in healthy people across ages. Then a second PCR, running roughly 7 to 11 cycles, was carried out with a sample-barcoded 5' primer and a J-beta primer mix. One entry per CDR3 protein, called by TCRdb with MiXCR from the 5' RACE reads. The sample contains 1.5 million to 2 million distinct CDR3 sequences, around 48% of which appear only once. The sequencing sample was made of blood. These receptor sequences come from a woman aged 40 to 55 in good health.

This chain connects TRBV20-1 to TRBJ1-2; D gene uncertain. CDR1 is DFQATT and CDR2 is SNEGSKA in the germline V gene (reference sequence). V was shortened by 5 bases and J by 4 bases, with 17 bases between the two germline ends. CDR3 length: 14 residues. The CDR3 spells CSAPVASRVYGYTF. CDR3 sequence (DNA): TGCAGTGCTCCCGTTGCGTCCCGCGTCTATGGCTACACCTTC.

In its sample, this clonotype was seen a few times. The CDR3 sequence: CASSPATGLPGANVLTF. The CDR3, as DNA: TGTGCCAGCAGCCCGGCGACAGGGCTCCCTGGGGCCAACGTCCTGACTTTC. The chain joins TRBV3-1 to TRBJ2-6; 7 bases map to TRBD1. Germline-derived CDR1 and CDR2 are LGHDT and YNNKEL (reference sequence). The CDR3 has 17 amino acids. Losses at the gene ends were 4 bases for V and 2 bases for J; bases not matched to a gene: 8.

A single count supports this clonotype. V gene TRBV6-5 combines with J gene TRBJ2-7; possible D gene TRBD2, 5 bases. Germline CDR1 MNHEY, CDR2 SVGAGI. V gave up 2 bases and J gave up 6 bases, with 11 bases separating them. The CDR3 covers 13 residues. The CDR3 sequence is CASSYTDYFEQYF. CDR3 nucleotide sequence: TGTGCCAGCAGTTACACTGACTATTTCGAGCAGTACTTC.

This clonotype came up a few times. Here the CDR3 DNA reads TGTGCCAGCACCTACCGGGATCGCGCCGCTTATGGCTACACCTTC. Translation: CASTYRDRAAYGYTF. This chain links TRBV6-2 or TRBV6-3 with TRBJ1-2; no clear D. CDR1 and CDR2 (germline): MNHEY, SVGEGT. CDR3 length equals 15 residues. V was shortened by 7 bases and J by 5 bases, with 20 bases between the two germline ends.

CDR3 DNA sequence: TGCAGTGTTATCGGGGGGGCACAAGAGACCCAGTACTTC. This sequence encodes CSVIGGAQETQYF. The chain uses TRBV20-1 and TRBJ2-5; 8 positions match TRBD2. Germline-derived CDR1 and CDR2 are DFQATT and SNEGSKA (reference sequence). The CDR3 sequence is 13 residues long. The trim removed 7 bases at V and 2 bases at J, leaving 6 bases unmatched.

This rearrangement joins TRBV29-1 to TRBJ1-2, with D hard to call. Trimming removed 3 bases from V and 5 bases from J, with 10 bases in between. The V gene's germline CDR1 is SQVTM and CDR2 ANQGSEA. CDR3 length equals 12 residues. In nucleotides, the CDR3 is TGCAGCGTTGAGCAGAGGCTATATGGCTACACCTTC. This codes for CSVEQRLYGYTF.

This chain joins TRBV3-1 and TRBJ1-2, with no clear D. Trimming removed 0 bases at V and 6 bases at J, with 11 bases between. In germline, CDR1 is LGHDT, CDR2 YNNKEL (reference sequence). The CDR3 length is 14 residues. DNA of the CDR3: TGTGCCAGCAGCCAAGAGGGAGTCGGCCATGGCTACACCTTC. Translation gives CASSQEGVGHGYTF.

This clonotype was seen a handful of times. This chain uses TRBV28 with TRBJ2-1; D perhaps matches TRBD1 (5 bases). V was trimmed by 3 bases and J by 10 bases, leaving 13 bases between them. Germline V CDR1 and CDR2: MDHEN, SYDVKM. The CDR3 consists of 13 residues. The CDR3 sequence is CASSFLGALEQFF. The CDR3 DNA sequence: TGTGCCAGCAGTTTTCTTGGGGCCTTGGAGCAGTTCTTC.

The gene calls are TRBV6-5 and TRBJ1-2, with D unresolved. Germline V CDR1 and CDR2: MNHEY, SVGAGI. With 2 bases removed from V and 0 bases from J, the gap between germline ends came to 13 bases. This CDR3 contains 16 residues. The CDR3 region is CASSYGEQVANYGYTF. CDR3 nucleotides: TGTGCCAGCAGTTACGGGGAGCAAGTGGCTAACTATGGCTACACCTTC.

This clonotype was seen more than once but under ten times. The chain couples TRBV7-9 to TRBJ2-3; 7 bases match TRBD2. V trimming: 5 bases; J trimming: 7 bases; junction bases outside the gene matches: 9. CDR3 length equals 14 residues. The V gene's germline CDR1 is SEHNR and CDR2 FQNEAQ (reference sequence). The CDR3 sequence is CASSLPGGQYTQYF. CDR3 DNA sequence: TGTGCCAGCAGCCTACCGGGAGGTCAATATACGCAGTATTTT.

This clonotype was counted once. The chain uses TRBV11-1 and TRBJ2-1; 10 bases agree with TRBD2. The length of the CDR3 is 17 residues. V trimming: 0 bases; J trimming: 3 bases; junction bases outside the gene matches: 5. The V gene's germline CDR1 is SGHAT and CDR2 FQDESV (reference sequence). CDR3 in amino acids: CASSLALERGGYNEQFF. As DNA, the CDR3 is TGTGCCAGCAGCTTAGCGTTGGAGCGGGGGGGCTACAATGAGCAGTTCTTC. Combining the CDR3 with reference TRBV11-1 and TRBJ2-1 gives the whole variable domain EAEVAQSPRYKITEKSQAVAFWCDPISGHATLYWYRQILGQGPELLVQFQDESVVDDSQLPKDRFSAERLKGVDSTLKIQPAELGDSAMYLCASSLALERGGYNEQFFGPGTRLTVL.